A selection of T cell receptor beta chains follows, all from one sample in a study of T cells in Graves' hyperthyroidism and ophthalmopathy. TCRdb reprocessed the multiplex PCR reads via MiXCR and lists one record per CDR3 protein. The sample lists a few hundred thousand distinct CDR3 sequences, roughly an eighth seen once, with approximately 35% in the top ten. Sequencing was done on a sample of blood. Receptors originate from a woman in her 40s with Graves' ophthalmopathy. CDR3s include the opening cysteine and the closing phenylalanine or tryptophan. The order of the fields is CDR3 DNA, CDR3 protein, J gene, V gene, D gene, clone size. The D gene is left open where the match is weak. A row's size may be missing; if present it is once, few, many or a size class.

CDR3nt: TGTGCCAGCAGCCCTCCCGGGACTAGCCTTTTAGAGCAGTACTTC
CDR3aa: CASSPPGTSLLEQYF
j_gene: TRBJ2-7
v_gene: TRBV7-9
d_gene: TRBD2
abundance: few

CDR3nt: TGTGCCAGCTCACCACCCCCCGGGGTGGATACGCAGTATTTT
CDR3aa: CASSPPPGVDTQYF
j_gene: TRBJ2-3
v_gene: TRBV18
d_gene: NA
abundance: NA

CDR3nt: TGTGCCAGCAGTATAGACAGGGGGCGTGAGCCCCAGCATTTT
CDR3aa: CASSIDRGREPQHF
j_gene: TRBJ1-5
v_gene: TRBV5-8
d_gene: TRBD1
abundance: NA

CDR3nt: TGTGCCAGCAGTTTGTGGTCAGGGAACAATGAGCAGTTCTTC
CDR3aa: CASSLWSGNNEQFF
j_gene: TRBJ2-1
v_gene: TRBV27
d_gene: NA
abundance: many

CDR3nt: TGTGCCAGCAGCTCCCTAGCGGGGGGGCCAGGGAATGAGCAGTTCTTC
CDR3aa: CASSSLAGGPGNEQFF
j_gene: TRBJ2-1
v_gene: TRBV7-9
d_gene: TRBD2
abundance: few

CDR3nt: TGTGCCAGTAGTTCACAGGCCTCCTACGAGCAGTACTTC
CDR3aa: CASSSQASYEQYF
j_gene: TRBJ2-7
v_gene: TRBV19
d_gene: NA
abundance: NA

CDR3nt: TGTGCCAGCAGTTTAATAGCGCCAGACAATCAGCCCCAGCATTTT
CDR3aa: CASSLIAPDNQPQHF
j_gene: TRBJ1-5
v_gene: TRBV28
d_gene: NA
abundance: many

CDR3nt: TGTGCCAGCAGCTCCCTTTGGGGCAGCGATCACACCGGGGAGCTGTTTTTT
CDR3aa: CASSSLWGSDHTGELFF
j_gene: TRBJ2-2
v_gene: TRBV3-1
d_gene: NA
abundance: NA

CDR3nt: TGTGCCAGTAGTATCACCTGGGACAGACCGAACACTGAAGCTTTCTTT
CDR3aa: CASSITWDRPNTEAFF
j_gene: TRBJ1-1
v_gene: TRBV19
d_gene: TRBD1
abundance: NA

CDR3nt: TGTGCCAGCAGTGAAGTCTGGGCTGGTGAGCAGTTCTTC
CDR3aa: CASSEVWAGEQFF
j_gene: TRBJ2-1
v_gene: TRBV6-1
d_gene: NA
abundance: NA

CDR3nt: TGTGCCAGCAGTTGGGGTGAGCGGGAGGTCAATGAGCAGTTCTTC
CDR3aa: CASSWGEREVNEQFF
j_gene: TRBJ2-1
v_gene: TRBV6-2/TRBV6-3
d_gene: TRBD2
abundance: many

CDR3nt: TGTGCCAGCAGTATTTTACCCAGGGGGCCAGGAAACACCATATATTTT
CDR3aa: CASSILPRGPGNTIYF
j_gene: TRBJ1-3
v_gene: TRBV28
d_gene: TRBD1
abundance: many

CDR3nt: TGTGCCAGCAGTTCGGACTTTGAAGCTTTCTTT
CDR3aa: CASSSDFEAFF
j_gene: TRBJ1-1
v_gene: TRBV27
d_gene: NA
abundance: few

CDR3nt: TGTGCCCCCGGGGACAGGGACACAGATACGCAGTATTTT
CDR3aa: CAPGDRDTDTQYF
j_gene: TRBJ2-3
v_gene: TRBV7-9
d_gene: TRBD1
abundance: NA

CDR3nt: TGTGCCAGCAGTGAATCCCTAGCCGGGGCCTACAATGAGCAGTTCTTC
CDR3aa: CASSESLAGAYNEQFF
j_gene: TRBJ2-1
v_gene: TRBV6-1
d_gene: NA
abundance: NA

CDR3nt: TGTGCCTGGAGTGGGGGGAGGACAGATACGCAGTATTTT
CDR3aa: CAWSGGRTDTQYF
j_gene: TRBJ2-3
v_gene: TRBV30
d_gene: NA
abundance: few

CDR3nt: TGCAGCGTTGAAGGCCTAGCGGGGGGGCAAGAGACCCAGTACTTC
CDR3aa: CSVEGLAGGQETQYF
j_gene: TRBJ2-5
v_gene: TRBV29-1
d_gene: TRBD2
abundance: many

CDR3nt: TGTGCCAGCAGCCAGGGACAGGGGCTAGCTGGCTACACCTTC
CDR3aa: CASSQGQGLAGYTF
j_gene: TRBJ1-2
v_gene: TRBV3-1
d_gene: TRBD1
abundance: few

CDR3nt: TGCAGTGCTAGAAATCAGGAGAACTATGGCTACACCTTC
CDR3aa: CSARNQENYGYTF
j_gene: TRBJ1-2
v_gene: TRBV20-1
d_gene: NA
abundance: NA

CDR3nt: TGCAGTGCTAGAGATCTCGGGCAGTACTCTGAAGCTTTCTTT
CDR3aa: CSARDLGQYSEAFF
j_gene: TRBJ1-1
v_gene: TRBV20-1
d_gene: NA
abundance: few

CDR3nt: TGTGCCAGCCGGGCCTTAAGCGCCGGGGAGCTGTTTTTT
CDR3aa: CASRALSAGELFF
j_gene: TRBJ2-2
v_gene: TRBV6-1
d_gene: NA
abundance: many

CDR3nt: TGTGCCAGCAGTGAGGTCGGGCTTAGCTCCTACAATGAGCAGTTCTTC
CDR3aa: CASSEVGLSSYNEQFF
j_gene: TRBJ2-1
v_gene: TRBV2
d_gene: NA
abundance: many

CDR3nt: TGTGCCAGCCATAACAGGTTCCCGCCCAGGCCTGGGGCCAACGTCCTGACTTTC
CDR3aa: CASHNRFPPRPGANVLTF
j_gene: TRBJ2-6
v_gene: TRBV6-1
d_gene: NA
abundance: many

CDR3nt: TGTGCCAGCAGCTTGGAAGTTTGGGTCCCAAGCAATCAGCCCCAGCATTTT
CDR3aa: CASSLEVWVPSNQPQHF
j_gene: TRBJ1-5
v_gene: TRBV5-8
d_gene: NA
abundance: NA

CDR3nt: TGTGCCAGCAGCGAAACGACACCGCGGTTGGGTTCTGGGGCCAACGTCCTGACTTTC
CDR3aa: CASSETTPRLGSGANVLTF
j_gene: TRBJ2-6
v_gene: TRBV9
d_gene: NA
abundance: NA

CDR3nt: TGTGCCAGCAGCTATGGGAGCGAGCAGTACTTC
CDR3aa: CASSYGSEQYF
j_gene: TRBJ2-7
v_gene: TRBV5-4
d_gene: NA
abundance: NA

CDR3nt: TGCAGTGCTAGCTTCCCACTAGCGGGGGGGCCGGCTGCACGAGATACGCAGTATTTT
CDR3aa: CSASFPLAGGPAARDTQYF
j_gene: TRBJ2-3
v_gene: TRBV20-1
d_gene: TRBD2
abundance: many

CDR3nt: TGTGCCAGCAGCAAGGGAGGCCAGATCGGGGAGCTGTTTTTT
CDR3aa: CASSKGGQIGELFF
j_gene: TRBJ2-2
v_gene: TRBV3-1
d_gene: NA
abundance: few

CDR3nt: TGCAGCGTTGAGGTGGCGCGATGGGGGTTGAGCGACGGGGAGCTGTTTTTT
CDR3aa: CSVEVARWGLSDGELFF
j_gene: TRBJ2-2
v_gene: TRBV29-1
d_gene: NA
abundance: NA

CDR3nt: TGTGCCAGCAGCCAAGGCTCCGGGACAGGGGGAATCTATGGCTACACCTTC
CDR3aa: CASSQGSGTGGIYGYTF
j_gene: TRBJ1-2
v_gene: TRBV14
d_gene: TRBD1
abundance: many

CDR3nt: TGTGCCAGCACCCCCCCCCAGGGTGATTGGGGAAACACCATATATTTT
CDR3aa: CASTPPQGDWGNTIYF
j_gene: TRBJ1-3
v_gene: TRBV28
d_gene: NA
abundance: many

CDR3nt: TGTGCCAGTAGCTCCGGGCCTAACTATGGCTACACCTTC
CDR3aa: CASSSGPNYGYTF
j_gene: TRBJ1-2
v_gene: TRBV19
d_gene: NA
abundance: many

CDR3nt: TGTGCCAGCTGCATGGGGGGACTAGCGGGGTATAATGAGCAGTTCTTC
CDR3aa: CASCMGGLAGYNEQFF
j_gene: TRBJ2-1
v_gene: TRBV2
d_gene: TRBD2
abundance: many

CDR3nt: TGTGCCAGCAGCTCAAGGCCAGGGGTGAACACTGAAGCTTTCTTT
CDR3aa: CASSSRPGVNTEAFF
j_gene: TRBJ1-1
v_gene: TRBV7-8
d_gene: NA
abundance: many

CDR3nt: TGCGCCAGCAGCCCTCCGACAGGGGGCAATACCGCAGATACGCAGTATTTT
CDR3aa: CASSPPTGGNTADTQYF
j_gene: TRBJ2-3
v_gene: TRBV5-1
d_gene: TRBD1
abundance: few

CDR3nt: TGTGCCAGCAGCCCCCAAGGACTCGCGAACACCGGGGAGCTGTTTTTT
CDR3aa: CASSPQGLANTGELFF
j_gene: TRBJ2-2
v_gene: TRBV6-4
d_gene: NA
abundance: NA

CDR3nt: TGTGCCAGCAGCTTAACTGCTAGGGAGGGAGAGAGCAATCAGCCCCAGCATTTT
CDR3aa: CASSLTAREGESNQPQHF
j_gene: TRBJ1-5
v_gene: TRBV7-8
d_gene: NA
abundance: NA

CDR3nt: TGCGCCAGCAGCCGAGACAGGGAAAAACTGTTTTTT
CDR3aa: CASSRDREKLFF
j_gene: TRBJ1-4
v_gene: TRBV5-1
d_gene: NA
abundance: many

CDR3nt: TGCGCCAGCAGCTTGTCGGGAGATGAAGCTTTCTTT
CDR3aa: CASSLSGDEAFF
j_gene: TRBJ1-1
v_gene: TRBV5-1
d_gene: NA
abundance: many

CDR3nt: TGTGCCAGCAGTGCAGGGAGGGGGGGCAATCAGCCCCAGCATTTT
CDR3aa: CASSAGRGGNQPQHF
j_gene: TRBJ1-5
v_gene: TRBV6-1
d_gene: NA
abundance: many

CDR3nt: TGTGCCAGCAGCTTAGTTGGGGGGCCTGACAATGAGCAGTTCTTC
CDR3aa: CASSLVGGPDNEQFF
j_gene: TRBJ2-1
v_gene: TRBV7-2
d_gene: NA
abundance: many

CDR3nt: TGCAGCGCGCGCCCGATCGGTTATGAAGAGCAGTACTTC
CDR3aa: CSARPIGYEEQYF
j_gene: TRBJ2-7
v_gene: TRBV20-1
d_gene: NA
abundance: few

CDR3nt: TGTGCCAGCAGCCCAGGTCCCGGGACAGCAGAACAGTACTTC
CDR3aa: CASSPGPGTAEQYF
j_gene: TRBJ2-7
v_gene: TRBV5-6
d_gene: TRBD1
abundance: NA

CDR3nt: TGTGCCAGCAGTTACAGGCGGGGCTACGAGCAGTACTTC
CDR3aa: CASSYRRGYEQYF
j_gene: TRBJ2-7
v_gene: TRBV6-9
d_gene: NA
abundance: once

CDR3nt: TGCGCCAGCAGCTTGGAGGTGGGTTTAGGGACTGAAGCTTTCTTT
CDR3aa: CASSLEVGLGTEAFF
j_gene: TRBJ1-1
v_gene: TRBV5-1
d_gene: NA
abundance: few

CDR3nt: TGTGCCAGCAGCCATGACCCTGGAACCTACGAGCAGTACTTC
CDR3aa: CASSHDPGTYEQYF
j_gene: TRBJ2-7
v_gene: TRBV5-5
d_gene: NA
abundance: few

CDR3nt: TGTGCCAGCAGCATCAGGGATGGCAATCAGCCCCAGCATTTT
CDR3aa: CASSIRDGNQPQHF
j_gene: TRBJ1-5
v_gene: TRBV19
d_gene: NA
abundance: many

CDR3nt: TGTGCCAGCACCCAGGGGGTTGGTTACAATGAGCAGTTCTTC
CDR3aa: CASTQGVGYNEQFF
j_gene: TRBJ2-1
v_gene: TRBV2
d_gene: TRBD1
abundance: many

CDR3nt: TGTGCCAGCAGCTTGGCCAGGGTAGAGGGCTACACCTTC
CDR3aa: CASSLARVEGYTF
j_gene: TRBJ1-2
v_gene: TRBV5-4
d_gene: NA
abundance: NA

CDR3nt: TGTGCCAGCGGCCCGAATTGGGCGGGCTCTTGGGGCTACACCTTC
CDR3aa: CASGPNWAGSWGYTF
j_gene: TRBJ1-2
v_gene: TRBV28
d_gene: NA
abundance: NA

CDR3nt: TGTGCCAGCAGTGCCGACGCCAGGGGCTACGAGCAGTACTTC
CDR3aa: CASSADARGYEQYF
j_gene: TRBJ2-7
v_gene: TRBV6-1
d_gene: NA
abundance: many

CDR3nt: TGTGCTAGTGGCCGAAGGGGGACCAATTCACCCCTCCACTTT
CDR3aa: CASGRRGTNSPLHF
j_gene: TRBJ1-6
v_gene: TRBV12-5
d_gene: NA
abundance: many

CDR3nt: TGCGCCAGCAGTGATCAAGGCAGGGCGCAGCCCCAGCATTTT
CDR3aa: CASSDQGRAQPQHF
j_gene: TRBJ1-5
v_gene: TRBV10-2
d_gene: NA
abundance: many

CDR3nt: TGTGCCAGCGCCCGGGACAGCCTCCCGAATCCACCCCTCCACTTT
CDR3aa: CASARDSLPNPPLHF
j_gene: TRBJ1-6
v_gene: TRBV5-4
d_gene: TRBD1
abundance: NA

CDR3nt: TGTGCCAGCAGCTTAGCTTATGGCGCTGAAGCTTTCTTT
CDR3aa: CASSLAYGAEAFF
j_gene: TRBJ1-1
v_gene: TRBV7-9
d_gene: NA
abundance: few